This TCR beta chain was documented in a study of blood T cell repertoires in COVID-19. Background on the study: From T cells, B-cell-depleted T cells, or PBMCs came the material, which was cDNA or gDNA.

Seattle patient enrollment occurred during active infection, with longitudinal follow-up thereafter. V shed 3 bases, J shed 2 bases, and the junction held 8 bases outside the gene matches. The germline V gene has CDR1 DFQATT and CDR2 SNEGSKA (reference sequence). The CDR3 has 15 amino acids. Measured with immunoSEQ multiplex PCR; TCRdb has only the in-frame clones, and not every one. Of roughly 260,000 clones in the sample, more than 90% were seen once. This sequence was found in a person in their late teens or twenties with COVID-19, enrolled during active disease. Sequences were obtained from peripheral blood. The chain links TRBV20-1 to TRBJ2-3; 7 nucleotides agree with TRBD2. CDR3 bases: TGCAGTGCTAGTAGCTTGGGGGGGACCACAGATACGCAGTATTTT. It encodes CSASSLGGTTDTQYF.